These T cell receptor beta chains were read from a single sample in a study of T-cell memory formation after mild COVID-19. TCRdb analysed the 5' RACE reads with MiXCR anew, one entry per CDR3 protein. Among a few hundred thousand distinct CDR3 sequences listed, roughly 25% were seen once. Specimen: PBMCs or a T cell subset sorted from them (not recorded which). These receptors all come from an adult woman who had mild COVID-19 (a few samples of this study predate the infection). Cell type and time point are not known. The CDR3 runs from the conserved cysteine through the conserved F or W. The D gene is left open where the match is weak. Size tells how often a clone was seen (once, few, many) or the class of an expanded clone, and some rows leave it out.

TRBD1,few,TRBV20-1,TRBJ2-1,TGCAGTGCCATGGACAGGGCGAGCTCCTACAATGAGCAGTTCTTC,CSAMDRASSYNEQFF
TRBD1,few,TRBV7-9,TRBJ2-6,TGTGCCAGCAGCTCGGGACGGACAGGGACAATCAACGTCCTGACTTTC,CASSSGRTGTINVLTF
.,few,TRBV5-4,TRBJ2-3,TGTGCCAGCAGCTTGGAGGCGACAGTTTCAGATACGCAGTATTTT,CASSLEATVSDTQYF
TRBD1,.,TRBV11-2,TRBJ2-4,TGTGCCAGCAGCTCCACACCTCCGGGACAGGGACACAAAAACATTCAGTACTTC,CASSSTPPGQGHKNIQYF
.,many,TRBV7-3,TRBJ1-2,TGTGCCAGCAGCCCAACCGGTTCCTATGGCTACACCTTC,CASSPTGSYGYTF
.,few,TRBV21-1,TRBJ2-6,TGTGCCAGCCTCCGAGGGGCCAACGTCCTGACTTTC,CASLRGANVLTF
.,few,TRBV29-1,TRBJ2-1,TGCAGCTTGGGACGGCGATCAACATACAATGAGCAGTTCTTC,CSLGRRSTYNEQFF
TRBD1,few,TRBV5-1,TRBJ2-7,TGCGCCAGCAGCTGGACAGGGGGTCGTTACGAGCAGTACTTC,CASSWTGGRYEQYF
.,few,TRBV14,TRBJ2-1,TGTGCCAGCAGCCAAGGATTGGGGCAGTTCTTC,CASSQGLGQFF
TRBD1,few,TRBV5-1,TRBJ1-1,TGCGCCAGCAGCATCGACAGGGCGCGGGGTACTGAAGCTTTCTTT,CASSIDRARGTEAFF
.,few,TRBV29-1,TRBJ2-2,TGCAGCGTTGAAGCCTCTGACTCTAACACCGGGGAGCTGTTTTTT,CSVEASDSNTGELFF
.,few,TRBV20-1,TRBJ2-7,TGCAGTGCTCCGAGGGGCAGCTCCTACGAGCAGTACTTC,CSAPRGSSYEQYF
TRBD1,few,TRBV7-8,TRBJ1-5,TGTGCCAGCAGCTTAGACAGGGGCGGTGGTCAGCCCCAGCATTTT,CASSLDRGGGQPQHF
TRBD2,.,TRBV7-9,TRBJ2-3,TGTGCCAGCAGCCCCCTGGAGGGAGGGCCTACAGATACGCAGTATTTT,CASSPLEGGPTDTQYF
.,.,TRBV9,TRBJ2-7,TGTGCCAGCAGCGGTGGGGGACCTCCAGAGGGCTACGAGCAGTACTTC,CASSGGGPPEGYEQYF
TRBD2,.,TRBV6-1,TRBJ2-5,TGTGCCAGCGGAGTAGCGGGAAAGGGACAAGAGACCCAGTACTTC,CASGVAGKGQETQYF
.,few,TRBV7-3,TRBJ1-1,TGTGCCAGCAGCTTAATGGGGGGCACTGAAGCTTTCTTT,CASSLMGGTEAFF
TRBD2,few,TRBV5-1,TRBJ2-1,TGCGCCAGCAGCCCGGGGGGTCCCAATGAGCAGTTCTTC,CASSPGGPNEQFF
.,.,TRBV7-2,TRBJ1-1,TGTGCCAGCAGCTTATACAGGGTTGGCACTGAAGCTTTCTTT,CASSLYRVGTEAFF
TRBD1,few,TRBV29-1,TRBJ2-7,TGCAGCGTTGAAGATCGGAACAGGGGGCGACGCGAGCAGTACTTC,CSVEDRNRGRREQYF
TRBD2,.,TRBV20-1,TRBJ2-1,TGCAGTGCTAGACTAGCGGGATCCTCCTACAATGAGCAGTTCTTC,CSARLAGSSYNEQFF
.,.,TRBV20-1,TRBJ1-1,TGCAGTGCTATTACGGGCCCTGTGGACGGCGCTTTCTTT,CSAITGPVDGAFF
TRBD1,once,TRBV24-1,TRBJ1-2,TGTGCCACCAGTGACCCGGGACAGGGGTACGGCTACACCTTC,CATSDPGQGYGYTF
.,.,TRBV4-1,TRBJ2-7,TGCGCCAGCAGCCAAGCGCCGACCTTCTCCTACGAGCAGTACTTC,CASSQAPTFSYEQYF
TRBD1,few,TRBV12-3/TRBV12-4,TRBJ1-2,TGTGCCAGCAGTCCCCGACAGGGTTTGAACTATGGCTACACCTTC,CASSPRQGLNYGYTF
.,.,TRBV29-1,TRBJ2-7,TGCAGCGTTGGAGGGTTCTCCTACGAGCAGTACTTC,CSVGGFSYEQYF
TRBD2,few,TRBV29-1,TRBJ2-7,TGCAGCGTTAAAGTCGTGGGTTCCGGGACTAGCGGGAAGAGCTCCTACGAGCAGTACTTC,CSVKVVGSGTSGKSSYEQYF
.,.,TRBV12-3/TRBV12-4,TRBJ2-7,TGTGCCAGCAGTCCGGGCCTGGGGATAGGGTACGAGCAGTACTTC,CASSPGLGIGYEQYF
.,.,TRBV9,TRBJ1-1,TGTGCCAGCAGCGTAGGGGCAGGGATGAACACTGAAGCTTTCTTT,CASSVGAGMNTEAFF
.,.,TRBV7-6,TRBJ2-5,TGTGCCAGCAGCTCCTTTCCGGGAACCCAAGAGACCCAGTACTTC,CASSSFPGTQETQYF
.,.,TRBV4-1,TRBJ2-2,TGCGCCAGCAGCCCCGTCGGAAAAGTGATCCCAGGGGAGCTGTTTTTT,CASSPVGKVIPGELFF
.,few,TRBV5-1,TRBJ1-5,TGCGCCAGCAGCTTGGCCGGGACCCAGGGACAGCCCCAGCATTTT,CASSLAGTQGQPQHF
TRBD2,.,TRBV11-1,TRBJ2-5,TGTGCCAGCAGCTTAAGCAGCGGGGGAACCCAAGAGACCCAGTACTTC,CASSLSSGGTQETQYF
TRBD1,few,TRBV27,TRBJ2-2,TGTGCCAGCAGCCTCCGGGACAGGGCGAACACCGGGGAGCTGTTTTTT,CASSLRDRANTGELFF
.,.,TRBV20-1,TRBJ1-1,TGCAGTATCTCGGCCCACGTGAACACTGAAGCTTTCTTT,CSISAHVNTEAFF
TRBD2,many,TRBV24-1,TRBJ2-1,TGTGCCACCAGCCTGGGGGGGAACAATGAGCAGTTCTTC,CATSLGGNNEQFF
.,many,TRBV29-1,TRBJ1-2,TGCAGCGTTGGGCAGGGAGGACATGGCTACACCTTC,CSVGQGGHGYTF
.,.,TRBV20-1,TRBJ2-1,TGCAGTGCTAGCGGGAACTCCTACAATGAGCAGTTCTTC,CSASGNSYNEQFF
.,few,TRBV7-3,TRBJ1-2,TGTGCCAGCAGCCCCGGGACGGGATATGGCTACACCTTC,CASSPGTGYGYTF
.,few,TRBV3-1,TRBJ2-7,TGTGCCAGCAGCCAAGATCGACATACCTACGAGCAGTACTTC,CASSQDRHTYEQYF
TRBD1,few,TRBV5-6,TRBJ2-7,TGTGCCAGCCAGACAGGACGGACAGGGTACGAGCAGTACTTC,CASQTGRTGYEQYF
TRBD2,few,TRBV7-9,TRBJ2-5,TGTGCCAGCAGCTTAGTCAGCGGGAGGGGAAAGACCCAGTACTTC,CASSLVSGRGKTQYF
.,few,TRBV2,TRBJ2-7,TGTGCCAGCTCTAGTCAGGTGTCCTACGAGCAGTACTTC,CASSSQVSYEQYF
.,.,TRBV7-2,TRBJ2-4,TGTGCCAGCAGCTTCCGGGCGGGGCTAGCCAAAAACATTCAGTACTTC,CASSFRAGLAKNIQYF
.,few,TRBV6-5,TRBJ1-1,TGTGCCAGCAGTAGACTCCGACAGTTGAACACTGAAGCTTTCTTT,CASSRLRQLNTEAFF
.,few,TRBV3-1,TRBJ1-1,TGTGCCAGCAGCCAAGTGGGGTTGAACACTGAAGCTTTCTTT,CASSQVGLNTEAFF
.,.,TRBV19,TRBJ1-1,TGTGCCAGTAGTAAGGGGTTGAACACTGAAGCTTTCTTT,CASSKGLNTEAFF
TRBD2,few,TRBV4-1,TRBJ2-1,TGCGCCAGCAGCCAAGGGGAAGCGGGGGTCACCTACAATGAGCAGTTCTTC,CASSQGEAGVTYNEQFF
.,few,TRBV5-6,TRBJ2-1,TGTGCCAGCAGCTCCTCCCAGGGGCCCTACAATGAGCAGTTCTTC,CASSSSQGPYNEQFF
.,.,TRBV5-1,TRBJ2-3,TGCGCCAGCACCGCCCGGGGGGCCTCCACAGATACGCAGTATTTT,CASTARGASTDTQYF
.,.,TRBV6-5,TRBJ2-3,TGTGCCAGCAGCTCGGACACGGGCACAGATACGCAGTATTTT,CASSSDTGTDTQYF
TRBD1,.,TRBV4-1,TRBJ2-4,TGCGCCAGCAGCCGGATGGACAGGGACAAAAACATTCAGTACTTC,CASSRMDRDKNIQYF
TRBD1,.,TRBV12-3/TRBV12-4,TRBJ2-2,TGTGCCAGCAGGAGGGGGCTTAGCACCGGGGAGCTGTTTTTT,CASRRGLSTGELFF
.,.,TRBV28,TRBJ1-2,TGTGCCAGCAGTTTCTTCCAGGGCACTGACTATGGCTACACCTTC,CASSFFQGTDYGYTF
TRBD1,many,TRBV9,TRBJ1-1,TGTGCCAGCAGCGTCGGGACAGTTCCACACCAAGAAGCTTTCTTT,CASSVGTVPHQEAFF